This T cell receptor (beta chain) was recorded in a study of cytotoxic CD8 clonotypes in ibrutinib-treated CLL. Profiled with immunoSEQ multiplex PCR; TCRdb holds only in-frame clones, not every one. Of hundreds of thousands of clones listed, around 70% are singletons. Overall study results and limits: Clonality showed a rise at ibrutinib response that reversed toward baseline at progression.

The CDR3 is made up of 14 amino acids. The trim removed 8 bases at V and 3 bases at J, leaving 5 bases unmatched. Germline V CDR1 and CDR2: MNHEY, SVGAGI. This clone was seen only once. What it recognizes is unknown. The material was PBMCs, obtained after 24 months of ibrutinib treatment. The chain couples TRBV6-5 to TRBJ2-1; TRBD2 aligns across 9 bases. This receptor was identified in a human donor with chronic lymphocytic leukemia. Written as DNA, the CDR3 is TGTGCCAGCCGGGCGGGAGGGAACTACAATGAGCAGTTCTTC. Translating gives CASRAGGNYNEQFF.